Given below is one T cell receptor (beta chain) in context. Measured with immunoSEQ multiplex PCR; TCRdb has only the in-frame clones, and not every one. Found here are some 670,000 clones, approximately 90% of them singletons; the top ten hold about 0.26%. This CDR3 comprises 14 residues. J lost 8 bases, V lost 4 bases, and 6 bases had no gene match. Per germline, CDR1 MGHRA and CDR2 YSYEKL. These data come from a study of blood T cell repertoires in COVID-19. Study at large: The study drew acute and convalescent COVID-19 samples from the United States, Italy and Spain.

This receptor was obtained from a woman under 30 with acute or convalescent COVID-19. The V gene is TRBV4-1, the J gene TRBJ1-4; 8 bases map to TRBD1. The sequenced sample was peripheral blood. CDR3: CASSPDRVREKLFF. The CDR3 nucleotides are TGCGCCAGCAGCCCGGACAGGGTTAGGGAAAAACTGTTTTTT.